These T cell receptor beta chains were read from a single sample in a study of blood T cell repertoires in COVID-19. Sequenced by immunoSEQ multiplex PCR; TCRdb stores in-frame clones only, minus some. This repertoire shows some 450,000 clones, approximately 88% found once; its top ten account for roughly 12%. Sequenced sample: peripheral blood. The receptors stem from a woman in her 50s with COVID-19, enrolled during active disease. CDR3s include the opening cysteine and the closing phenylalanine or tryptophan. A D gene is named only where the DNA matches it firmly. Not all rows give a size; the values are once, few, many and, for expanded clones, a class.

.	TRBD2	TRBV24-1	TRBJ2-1	CATSDPIAGGSYNEQFF	TGTGCCACCAGTGACCCCATAGCGGGGGGCTCCTACAATGAGCAGTTCTTC
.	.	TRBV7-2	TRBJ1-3	CASSDYSGDTIYF	TGTGCCAGCAGCGACTACTCCGGGGACACCATATATTTT
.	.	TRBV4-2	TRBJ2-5	CASSPLEPPETQYF	TGTGCCAGCAGCCCGCTGGAGCCCCCAGAGACCCAGTACTTC
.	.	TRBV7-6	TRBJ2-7	CASSLASGPSNEQYF	TGTGCCAGCAGCTTAGCATCGGGTCCGAGCAACGAGCAGTACTTC
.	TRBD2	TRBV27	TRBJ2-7	CASSLSGGTTYEQYF	TGTGCCAGCAGTTTATCGGGGGGGACTACCTACGAGCAGTACTTC
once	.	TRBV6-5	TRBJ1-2	CASSYSRDYGYTF	TGTGCCAGCAGTTACTCCAGGGACTATGGCTACACCTTC
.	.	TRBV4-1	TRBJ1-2	CASSQEGFPGGYTF	TGCGCCAGCAGCCAAGAAGGCTTCCCAGGGGGCTACACCTTC
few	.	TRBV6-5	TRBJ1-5	CASSISGNQPQHF	TGTGCCAGCAGTATTTCCGGCAATCAGCCCCAGCATTTT
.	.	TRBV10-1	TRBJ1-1	CASSRELNTEAFF	TGCGCCAGCAGCAGGGAATTGAACACTGAAGCTTTCTTT
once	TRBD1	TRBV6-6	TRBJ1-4	CASSRGQGASTNEKLFF	TGTGCCAGCAGTCGGGGACAGGGGGCTTCAACTAATGAAAAACTGTTTTTT
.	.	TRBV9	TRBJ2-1	CASSRVLGSLHNEQFF	TGTGCCAGCAGCAGGGTCTTAGGGAGTCTTCACAATGAGCAGTTCTTC
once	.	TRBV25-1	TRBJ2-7	CASSEQDSTLYYEQYF	TGTGCCAGCAGTGAGCAAGACAGTACCCTTTACTACGAGCAGTACTTC
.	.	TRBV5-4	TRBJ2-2	CASSPDLRTGELFF	TGTGCCAGCAGCCCCGATCTGCGCACCGGGGAGCTGTTTTTT
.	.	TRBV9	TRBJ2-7	CASSAGGRVDYEQYF	TGTGCCAGCAGCGCCGGGGGTAGGGTCGACTACGAGCAGTACTTC
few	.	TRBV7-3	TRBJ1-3	CASSSLGGIGNTIYF	TGTGCCAGCAGCTCCCTAGGGGGAATTGGAAACACCATATATTTT
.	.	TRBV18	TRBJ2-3	CASSPLTADTQYF	TGTGCCAGCTCACCCCTCACGGCAGATACGCAGTATTTT
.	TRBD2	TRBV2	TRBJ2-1	CASNKGTSGDNEQFF	TGTGCCAGCAATAAGGGGACTAGCGGGGACAATGAGCAGTTCTTC
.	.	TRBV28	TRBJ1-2	CASSQGREFFTF	TGTGCCAGCAGTCAGGGCAGGGAATTCTTCACCTTC
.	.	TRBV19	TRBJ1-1	CASSITRDTEAFF	TGTGCCAGTAGTATAACGAGGGACACTGAAGCTTTCTTT
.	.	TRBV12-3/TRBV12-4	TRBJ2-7	CASGISYEQYF	TGTGCCAGCGGCATATCCTACGAGCAGTACTTC
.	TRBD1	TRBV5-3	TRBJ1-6	CARSPPADRASPLHF	TGTGCCAGAAGTCCACCCGCGGACAGGGCCTCACCCCTCCACTTT
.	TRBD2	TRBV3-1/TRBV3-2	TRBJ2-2	CASSGTRYTGELFF	TGTGCCAGCAGCGGGACTAGATACACCGGGGAGCTGTTTTTT
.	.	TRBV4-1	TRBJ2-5	CASSQGGRQGGETQYF	TGCGCCAGCAGCCAAGGAGGGAGACAGGGAGGAGAGACCCAGTACTTC
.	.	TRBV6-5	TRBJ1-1	CASAAEMNTEAFF	TGTGCCAGCGCGGCCGAGATGAACACTGAAGCTTTCTTT
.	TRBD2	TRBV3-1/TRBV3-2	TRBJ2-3	CASSQEAAGSQYF	TGTGCCAGCAGCCAAGAAGCAGCGGGATCGCAGTATTTT
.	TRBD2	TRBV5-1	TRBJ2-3	CASSLGGLAVGRSTDTQYF	TGCGCCAGCAGCTTGGGGGGACTAGCGGTGGGGAGGAGTACAGATACGCAGTATTTT
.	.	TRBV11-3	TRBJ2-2	CASSEGDTGELFF	TGTGCCAGCAGCGAGGGCGACACCGGGGAGCTGTTTTTT
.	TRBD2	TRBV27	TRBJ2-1	CASRPAGGGEQFF	TGTGCCAGCCGACCAGCGGGGGGGGGTGAGCAGTTCTTC
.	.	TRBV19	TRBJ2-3	CASSMVLSSTDTQYF	TGTGCCAGTAGTATGGTACTGTCTAGCACAGATACGCAGTATTTT
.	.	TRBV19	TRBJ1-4	CASSMSSVLVGKLFF	TGTGCCAGTAGTATGAGTTCTGTGCTTGTTGGAAAACTGTTTTTT
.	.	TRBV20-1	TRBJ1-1	CSAERSTEAFF	TGCAGTGCCGAAAGGAGCACTGAAGCTTTCTTT
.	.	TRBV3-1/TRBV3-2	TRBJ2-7	CASSPRRSSYEQYF	TGTGCCAGCAGCCCCAGGAGGAGCTCCTACGAGCAGTACTTC
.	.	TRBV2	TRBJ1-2	CASIGDINYGYTF	TGTGCCAGCATTGGGGACATTAACTATGGCTACACCTTC
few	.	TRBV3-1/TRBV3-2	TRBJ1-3	CASSRGPTGNTIYF	TGTGCCAGCAGCCGCGGGCCCACTGGAAACACCATATATTTT
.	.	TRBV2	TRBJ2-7	CASSEGRVYEQYF	TGTGCCAGCAGTGAAGGGCGGGTCTACGAGCAGTACTTC
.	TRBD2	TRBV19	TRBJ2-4	CASSPRDYIAKNIQYF	TGTGCCAGTAGTCCAAGGGACTATATAGCCAAAAACATTCAGTACTTC
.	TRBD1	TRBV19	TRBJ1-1	CASSINRGGTEAFF	TGTGCCAGTAGTATTAACAGGGGAGGCACTGAAGCTTTCTTT